This TCR beta chain was recovered during a study of beta chain features in type 1 diabetes. On the study more broadly: Similarity in age, gender and cell yields was seen between patients and healthy donors.

The J segment lost 0 bases and the V segment lost 3 bases, leaving 7 bases of the junction unmatched. The CDR3 totals 16 residues. The V gene's germline CDR1 is GTSNPN and CDR2 SVGIG (reference sequence). The whole isolated RNA underwent reverse transcription, so sequencing captured expressed TCRB transcripts. Here immunoSEQ multiplex PCR was the method, and the copy in TCRdb shows in-frame clones only, minus some. The sample shows around 170,000 clones, about 9.8% of them seen only once. Findings of the study overall: VDJ junctions in type 1 diabetes patients carried more deletions and fewer insertions. Over-representation of high TCR-expressing cells was a possible consequence of cDNA sequencing.

A heparinised blood draw that averaged roughly 100 mL was obtained once from each donor. To note about this clone: No antigen is known for it.

This TCR derives from a woman in her late teens or twenties in good health. The V and J genes are TRBV30 and TRBJ2-4; TRBD2 matches 8 bases. Sequenced: central memory CD4+ T cells from blood. CDR3 DNA: TGTGCCTGGAGACCCGGGCTAGCGGGAGCCAAAAACATTCAGTACTTC. This translates into CAWRPGLAGAKNIQYF.